This TCR beta chain emerged from a study of blood T cell repertoires in COVID-19. Sequencing was performed with immunoSEQ multiplex PCR; in TCRdb, only in-frame clones are kept and a portion is missing. The sample lists fewer than 250,000 clones, roughly 80% seen once, with 7.8% in the top ten. CDR3 length: 12 amino acids. V was trimmed by 10 bases and J by 5 bases, leaving 11 bases between them. Germline values: CDR1 KGHSH, CDR2 LQKENI. The clonotype comes from a woman aged 60-75 years with COVID-19, enrolled during active disease. Sequenced: peripheral blood. The chain is built from TRBV18 and TRBJ2-2; D might be TRBD1 (6 bases). As DNA, the CDR3 is TGTGCCATTCCCGACAGGACCGGGGAGCTGTTTTTT. Translated, it gives CAIPDRTGELFF.